This T cell receptor beta chain comes out of a study of shared clonotypes between healthy human individuals. General study results and limits: Around 5% was the fraction of naive CD4 clonotypes found shared across a handful of donors. Clonotypes not shared had lower generation probabilities than those common to all four donors.

After removal of 1 base from V and 4 bases from J, the junction contained 5 bases not matched to a gene. This CDR3 has 15 amino acids. Germline V gene data show CDR1 as SGHTA and CDR2 as FQGNSA. A word on this clone: What it binds is unknown.

Per the study methods: Filtering of immunoSEQ junctional sequences could not match full-length read filtering. Assay: immunoSEQ multiplex PCR; the TCRdb copy retains only in-frame clones and omits some. For V, J and clone size, that table is used; D and trimming come from the DNA. The repertoire holds 2 million to 3 million clones, with just over 90% as singletons. This chain connects TRBV7-2 to TRBJ1-2; TRBD1 matches at 8 bases. The sequence came from a man between 18 and 35 years old in good health. The sequenced sample was naive CD4+ T cells sorted from blood. Subset given: CD45RA+ positively selected. The DNA for the CDR3 is TGTGCCAGCAGCTTAGGACAGGGGAGTCTCTATGGCTACACCTTC. It translates to CASSLGQGSLYGYTF.